What follows are 23 T cell receptor beta chains derived from one specimen sequenced in a study of T cells in Graves' hyperthyroidism and ophthalmopathy. The TCR beta CDR3 regions underwent amplification using RNA transcripts as the source. With the HTBI primer set, the TCR CDR3 went through a first round of RT-PCR. One entry per CDR3 protein results from TCRdb running MiXCR on the multiplex PCR reads. Counted here are more than 300,000 distinct CDR3 sequences, more than 14% occurring once; the ten biggest clones make up around 20%. Sequencing used blood. The receptors originated from a woman aged 30 to 39 with Graves' ophthalmopathy.

The J gene is TRBJ1-2, the V gene TRBV4-1; the match to TRBD1 covers 7 bases. The CDR3 extends over 16 amino acids. Losses at the gene ends were 4 bases for V and 1 base for J; bases not matched to a gene: 9. Germline CDR1 and CDR2: MGHRA and YSYEKL. The CDR3 DNA reads TGCGCCAGCAGCCCCATCGACAGGGACAATAACTATGGCTACACCTTC. It encodes CASSPIDRDNNYGYTF.

The J gene is TRBJ2-1, the V gene TRBV30; TRBD2 is a possible D gene (6 bases). This CDR3 is 16 amino acids long. Per the germline V gene, CDR1 is GTSNPN and CDR2 is SVGIG (reference sequence). Trimming shortened V by 3 bases and J by 2 bases, and 17 bases separated the two germline ends. CDR3 nucleotides: TGTGCCTGGAGAGGGATTGGAGGGGCCACCTACAATGAGCAGTTCTTC. Protein sequence: CAWRGIGGATYNEQFF.

This clonotype showed up many times. The chain joins TRBV11-2 to TRBJ2-1, with 9 bases fitting TRBD2. Germline CDR1 reads SGHAT; CDR2 reads FQNNGV. This CDR3 has 19 residues. The junction had 21 bases not matched to a gene; V was cut back by 6 bases and J by 6 bases. The CDR3 region has the DNA TGTGCCAGCAGGACGCAAACCCCGGTGGCTAGCGGGATACCCAATGAGCAGTTCTTC. Protein: CASRTQTPVASGIPNEQFF.

This clonotype was seen many times. This chain uses TRBV30 with TRBJ1-5; maybe TRBD1 (5 bases). The CDR3 covers 14 residues. The V end was cut by 1 base, the J end by 7 bases, with 14 bases between. The germline V gene has CDR1 GTSNPN and CDR2 SVGIG (reference sequence). CDR3 sequence: CAWSARQGEQPQHF. Written as DNA, the CDR3 is TGTGCCTGGAGTGCACGGCAGGGAGAGCAGCCCCAGCATTTT.

This clonotype was recorded many times. The chain employs TRBV27 and TRBJ1-4; TRBD1 matches 8 bases. Germline CDR1 MNHEY, CDR2 SMNVEV (reference sequence). J was trimmed by 8 bases and V by 3 bases; bases with no gene match: 11. The CDR3 extends over 16 amino acids. For the CDR3, the DNA is TGTGCCAGCAGTTTCAATCCGACAGGGGATGTGGAAAAACTGTTTTTT. The encoded protein is CASSFNPTGDVEKLFF.

This clonotype was seen at least ten times. The chain combines TRBV18 with TRBJ1-2, with 8 bases that match TRBD1. Germline CDR1 KGHSH, CDR2 LQKENI. The CDR3 runs 18 residues. The trim removed 1 base at V and 5 bases at J, leaving 15 bases unmatched. In nucleotides, the CDR3 is TGTGCCAGCTCACCACAAAGAACTCCGGGACAGGCAGGGTATGGCTACACCTTC. Protein sequence: CASSPQRTPGQAGYGYTF.

This clonotype was counted ten times or more. The chain has TRBV11-1 and TRBJ1-2; TRBD1 might be the D (5 bases). In germline, CDR1 is SGHAT, CDR2 FQDESV (reference sequence). The CDR3 covers 18 residues. V dropped 6 bases and J dropped 3 bases, with 26 bases sitting between them. CDR3: CASRSFGTGPTGDYGYTF. DNA for the CDR3: TGTGCCAGCAGATCTTTCGGGACTGGCCCAACTGGGGACTATGGCTACACCTTC.

In its sample, this clonotype was seen many times. This chain connects TRBV20-1 to TRBJ2-7; 7 bases align to TRBD2. The V gene end was trimmed by 0 bases and the J gene end by 2 bases; junction bases not matched to a gene: 4. Germline V gives CDR1 DFQATT, CDR2 SNEGSKA (reference sequence). This CDR3 is 14 amino acids long. Written as DNA, the CDR3 is TGCAGTGCTAGAGATTGGGGGGGGGCCTACGAGCAGTACTTC. It encodes CSARDWGGAYEQYF.

This chain's CDR3 is CSVRETGGVYNEQFF. In nucleotides, the CDR3 is TGCAGCGTTAGAGAGACAGGGGGAGTTTACAATGAGCAGTTCTTC. The rearrangement uses TRBV29-1 and TRBJ2-1, with 9 bases that match TRBD1. This CDR3 is built from 15 residues. Germline assignment: CDR1 SQVTM and CDR2 ANQGSEA. The V segment lost 5 bases and the J segment 4 bases; nucleotides outside the gene matches: 9.

This clonotype was recorded at least ten times. J is TRBJ1-5 and V is TRBV27, with D possibly matching TRBD1 (6 bases). CDR3 length: 13 residues. Germline V CDR1 and CDR2: MNHEY, SMNVEV (reference sequence). Trimming removed 6 bases at V and 7 bases at J, with 13 bases between. The CDR3 coding sequence is TGTGCCAGCAGGGGGGGGCCGGGACAGCCCCAGCATTTT. Its translation: CASRGGPGQPQHF.

This clonotype was seen repeatedly, ten times or more. The genes are TRBV27 and TRBJ1-2; D gene ambiguous. Germline CDR1 reads MNHEY; CDR2 reads SMNVEV (reference sequence). Trimming stripped 2 bases from V and 2 bases from J, with 6 bases between. This CDR3 has 13 amino acids. The CDR3 region is CASSLGLNYGYTF. Here the CDR3 DNA reads TGTGCCAGCAGTTTAGGTTTAAACTATGGCTACACCTTC.

There are a few counts of this clonotype. The chain is built from TRBV12-3 or TRBV12-4 and TRBJ1-1; D is unresolved. The CDR3 consists of 13 residues. The V end lost 8 bases, the J end lost 1 base, and 11 bases lay between the germline ends. The CDR3: CASVDVANTEAFF. The CDR3 DNA sequence: TGTGCCAGCGTAGACGTAGCGAACACTGAAGCTTTCTTT.

The table lists this clonotype with many counts. The chain joins TRBV30 to TRBJ1-2, with D unresolved. The germline V gene encodes CDR1 GTSNPN and CDR2 SVGIG (reference sequence). The V and J ends lost 5 bases and 0 bases respectively, with 7 bases between them. The CDR3 consists of 12 residues. The CDR3 DNA reads TGTGCCTGGGCCGGGACTAACTATGGCTACACCTTC. Its protein product is CAWAGTNYGYTF.

This clonotype appeared a single time. The chain links TRBV24-1 to TRBJ2-7, with D perhaps matching TRBD1 (6 bases). Germline loops: CDR1 KGHDR, CDR2 SFDVKD. The CDR3 has 15 amino acids. V dropped 2 bases and J dropped 0 bases, with 10 bases sitting between them. In DNA, the CDR3 is TGTGCCACCAGTGATTCTTCGACAGGCTCCTACGAGCAGTACTTC. Encoded protein: CATSDSSTGSYEQYF.

Many counts were recorded for this clonotype. This sequence joins TRBV7-2 and TRBJ2-4; D is perhaps TRBD1 (6 bases). Germline CDR1 and CDR2: SGHTA and FQGNSA. The V and J ends lost 2 bases and 15 bases respectively, with 17 bases between them. The CDR3 is 13 amino acids. DNA of the CDR3: TGTGCCAGCAGCTTAAACAGGGAGATAGGGGCGTACTTC. This translates into CASSLNREIGAYF.

This clonotype was seen ten or more times. The J gene is TRBJ1-3, the V gene TRBV7-2; D may be TRBD1 (5 bases). V was trimmed by 3 bases and J by 0 bases, leaving 9 bases between them. Germline CDR1 is SGHTA and CDR2 is FQGNSA. The CDR3 sequence is 15 residues long. CDR3 in DNA: TGTGCCAGCAGCTTGACAGCGGGCTCTGGAAACACCATATATTTT. Its protein product is CASSLTAGSGNTIYF.

This clonotype appeared many times. The chain links TRBV2 to TRBJ2-1; 9 positions agree with TRBD2. The junction had 4 bases not matched to a gene; V was cut back by 2 bases and J by 5 bases. Germline lookup yields CDR1 SNHLY and CDR2 FYNNEI. The CDR3 sequence is 15 residues long. CDR3 residues: CASSELAGINNEQFF. The CDR3 nucleotides are TGTGCCAGCAGTGAACTAGCGGGGATAAACAATGAGCAGTTCTTC.

This clonotype appeared many times. The genes are TRBV5-5 and TRBJ1-2, with 7 bases fitting TRBD1. This CDR3 region has 11 residues. Germline V gene sequence: CDR1 SGHKS, CDR2 YYEKEE (reference sequence). With V trimmed by 7 bases and J by 10 bases, 7 bases remained unmatched. In DNA form, the CDR3 reads TGTGCCAGCCGCCGACAGGGAGACTACACCTTC. Translated, it gives CASRRQGDYTF.

This clonotype was observed a few times. This may be a read error: a much more frequent sequence differs by one nucleotide. The chain is built from TRBV20-1 and TRBJ2-3, with unresolved D. Trimming removed 6 bases at V and 2 bases at J, with 12 bases between. In germline, CDR1 is DFQATT, CDR2 SNEGSKA (reference sequence). This CDR3 is built from 13 residues. The CDR3 loop is CSARDSITDTQYF. CDR3 coding DNA: TGCAGTGCCCGAGATAGCATCACAGATACGCAGTATTTT.

This clonotype was detected many times. The chain employs TRBV28 and TRBJ2-5; 9 nucleotides agree with TRBD2. V lost 2 bases to trimming and J lost 1 base; unmatched junction nucleotides: 5. The germline V gene has CDR1 MDHEN and CDR2 SYDVKM. This CDR3 region has 16 residues. The CDR3 coding sequence is TGTGCCAGCAGTTTAAGCGGCGGGGGGGCCCAAGAGACCCAGTACTTC. Its protein product is CASSLSGGGAQETQYF.

Many counts were recorded for this clonotype. The chain recombines TRBV2 with TRBJ1-1, with a possible D match to TRBD1 (6 bases). This CDR3 spans 10 amino acids. V shed 8 bases and J shed 8 bases, with 9 bases lying between them. Germline loops: CDR1 SNHLY, CDR2 FYNNEI. Here the CDR3 DNA reads TGTGCCAGCCAGGGGAGGGAAGCTTTCTTT. Translating gives CASQGREAFF.

In regard to this clonotype: An end of the junction differs from the germline gene, which may be a read error. The chain employs TRBV5-1 and TRBJ2-5; TRBD1 matches at 10 bases. From germline, CDR1 is SGHRS and CDR2 YFSETQ. CDR3 length: 15 residues. DNA for the CDR3: TGCGACAGCAGCCCCGGAGGACAGGGGGGGGAGACCCAGTACTTC. Its translation: CDSSPGGQGGETQYF.

The rearrangement uses TRBV4-2 and TRBJ1-3; D gene uncertain. The CDR3 extends over 17 amino acids. V lost 0 bases to trimming and J lost 0 bases, with 12 bases between them. The V gene's germline CDR1 is LGHNA and CDR2 YNFKEQ. CDR3 in DNA: TGTGCCAGCAGCCAAGAAGACACGGGCACCTCTGGAAACACCATATATTTT. It codes for CASSQEDTGTSGNTIYF.